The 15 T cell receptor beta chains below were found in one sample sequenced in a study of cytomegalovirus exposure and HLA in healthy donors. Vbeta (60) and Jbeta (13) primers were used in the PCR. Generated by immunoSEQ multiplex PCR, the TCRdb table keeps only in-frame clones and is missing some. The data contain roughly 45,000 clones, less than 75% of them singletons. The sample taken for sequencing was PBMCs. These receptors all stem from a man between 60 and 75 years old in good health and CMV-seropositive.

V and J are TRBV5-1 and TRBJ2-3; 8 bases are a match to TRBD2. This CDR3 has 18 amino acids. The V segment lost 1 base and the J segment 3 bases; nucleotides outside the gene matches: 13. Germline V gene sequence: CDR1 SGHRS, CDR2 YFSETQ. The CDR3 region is CASSLRALWREETDTQYF. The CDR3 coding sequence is TGCGCCAGCAGCTTGAGGGCCCTATGGCGGGAGGAGACAGATACGCAGTATTTT.

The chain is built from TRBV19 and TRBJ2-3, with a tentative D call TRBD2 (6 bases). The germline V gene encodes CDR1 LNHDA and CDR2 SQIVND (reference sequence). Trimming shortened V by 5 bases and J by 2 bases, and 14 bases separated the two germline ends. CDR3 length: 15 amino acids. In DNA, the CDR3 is TGTGCCAGTAGTGGAGGGGCCATCGTCACAGATACGCAGTATTTT. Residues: CASSGGAIVTDTQYF. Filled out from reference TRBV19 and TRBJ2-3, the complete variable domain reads DGGITQSPKYLFRKEGQNVTLSCEQNLNHDAMYWYRQDPGQGLRLIYYSQIVNDFQKGDIAEGYSVSREKKESFPLTVTSAQKNPTAFYLCASSGGAIVTDTQYFGPGTRLTVL.

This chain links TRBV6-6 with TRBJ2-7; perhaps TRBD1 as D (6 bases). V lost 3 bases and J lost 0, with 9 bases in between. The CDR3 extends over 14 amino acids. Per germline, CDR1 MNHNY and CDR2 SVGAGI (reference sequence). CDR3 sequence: CASSYETGSYEQYF. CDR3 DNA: TGTGCCAGCAGTTATGAGACAGGCTCCTACGAGCAGTACTTC.

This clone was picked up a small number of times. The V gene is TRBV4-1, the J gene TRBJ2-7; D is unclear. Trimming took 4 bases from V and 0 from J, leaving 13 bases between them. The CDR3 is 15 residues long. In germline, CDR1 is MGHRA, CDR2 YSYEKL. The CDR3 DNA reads TGCGCCAGCAGCCCCAATCAGGCTATCTCCTACGAGCAGTACTTC. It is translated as CASSPNQAISYEQYF.

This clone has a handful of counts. CDR3 amino acids: CASSQNRDYLAKNIQYF. CDR3 coding DNA: TGTGCCAGCAGTCAGAACCGGGACTACCTAGCCAAAAACATTCAGTACTTC. The chain recombines TRBV5-6 with TRBJ2-4; TRBD2 matches at 7 bases. Germline CDR1 and CDR2: SGHDT and YYEEEE. CDR3 length equals 17 residues. The trim removed 5 bases at V and 0 bases at J, leaving 11 bases unmatched.

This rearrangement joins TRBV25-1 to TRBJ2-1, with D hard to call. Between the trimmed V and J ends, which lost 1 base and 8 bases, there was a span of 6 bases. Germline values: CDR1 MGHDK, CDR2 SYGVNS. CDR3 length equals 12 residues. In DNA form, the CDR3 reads TGTGCCAGCAGTGAATTCGCAGATGAGCAGTTCTTC. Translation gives CASSEFADEQFF.

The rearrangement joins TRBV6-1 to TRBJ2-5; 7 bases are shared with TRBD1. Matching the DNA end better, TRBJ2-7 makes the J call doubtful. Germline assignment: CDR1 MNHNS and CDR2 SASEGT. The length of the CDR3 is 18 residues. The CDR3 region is CASSEANWGTVGSYEQYF. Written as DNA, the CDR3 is TGTGCCAGCAGTGAAGCTAACTGGGGGACAGTAGGCTCCTACGAGCAGTACTTC.

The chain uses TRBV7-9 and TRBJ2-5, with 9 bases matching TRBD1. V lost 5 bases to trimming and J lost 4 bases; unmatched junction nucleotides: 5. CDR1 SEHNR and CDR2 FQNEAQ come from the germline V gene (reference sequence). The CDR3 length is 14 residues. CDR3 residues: CASSPTGGGETQYF. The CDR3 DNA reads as TGTGCCAGCAGCCCGACAGGGGGTGGAGAGACCCAGTACTTC.

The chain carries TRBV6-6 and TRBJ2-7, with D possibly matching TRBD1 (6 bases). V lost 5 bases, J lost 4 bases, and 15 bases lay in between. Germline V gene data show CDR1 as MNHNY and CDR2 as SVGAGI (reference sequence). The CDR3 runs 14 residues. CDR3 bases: TGTGCCAGCAGTGACCAACAGGGCAGGTACGAGCAGTACTTC. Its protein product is CASSDQQGRYEQYF.

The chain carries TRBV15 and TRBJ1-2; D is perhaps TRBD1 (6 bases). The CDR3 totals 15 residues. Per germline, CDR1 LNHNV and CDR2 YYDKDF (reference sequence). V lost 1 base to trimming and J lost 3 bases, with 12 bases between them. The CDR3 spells CATSRAKDSYYGYTF. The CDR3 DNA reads TGTGCCACCAGCAGAGCAAAGGACAGCTACTATGGCTACACCTTC.

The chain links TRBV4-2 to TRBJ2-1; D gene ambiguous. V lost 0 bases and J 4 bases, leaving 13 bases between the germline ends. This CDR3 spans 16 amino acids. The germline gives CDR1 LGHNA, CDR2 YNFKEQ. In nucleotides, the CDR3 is TGTGCCAGCAGCCAAGAGACTTCCGGGTCGTACAATGAGCAGTTCTTC. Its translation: CASSQETSGSYNEQFF.

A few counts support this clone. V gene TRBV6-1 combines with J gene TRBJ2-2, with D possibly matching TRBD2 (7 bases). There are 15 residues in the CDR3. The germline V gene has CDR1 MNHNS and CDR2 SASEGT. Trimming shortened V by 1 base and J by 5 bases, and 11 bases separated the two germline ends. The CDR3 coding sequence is TGTGCCAGCAGTGAAGGGGGGGGCGGGACCGGGGAGCTGTTTTTT. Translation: CASSEGGGGTGELFF.

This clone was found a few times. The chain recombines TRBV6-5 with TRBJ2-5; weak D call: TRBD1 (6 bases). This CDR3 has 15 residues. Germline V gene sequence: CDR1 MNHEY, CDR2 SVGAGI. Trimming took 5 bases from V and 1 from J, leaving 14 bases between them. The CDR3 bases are TGTGCCAGCAGTAGACGTAACAGGGTCCAAGAGACCCAGTACTTC. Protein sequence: CASSRRNRVQETQYF.

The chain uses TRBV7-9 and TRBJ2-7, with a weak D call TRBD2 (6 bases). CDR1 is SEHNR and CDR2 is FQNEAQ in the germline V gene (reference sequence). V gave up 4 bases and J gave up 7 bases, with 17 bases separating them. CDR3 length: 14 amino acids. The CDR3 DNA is TGTGCCAGCAGCTCTATAGCGGACCCACGGGAGCAGTACTTC. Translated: CASSSIADPREQYF.

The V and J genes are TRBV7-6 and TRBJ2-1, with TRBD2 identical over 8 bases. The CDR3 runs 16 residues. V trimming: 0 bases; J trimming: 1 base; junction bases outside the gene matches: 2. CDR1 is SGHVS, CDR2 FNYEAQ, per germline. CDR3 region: CASSLAPGGSYNEQFF. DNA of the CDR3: TGTGCCAGCAGCTTAGCGCCGGGGGGGTCCTACAATGAGCAGTTCTTC.